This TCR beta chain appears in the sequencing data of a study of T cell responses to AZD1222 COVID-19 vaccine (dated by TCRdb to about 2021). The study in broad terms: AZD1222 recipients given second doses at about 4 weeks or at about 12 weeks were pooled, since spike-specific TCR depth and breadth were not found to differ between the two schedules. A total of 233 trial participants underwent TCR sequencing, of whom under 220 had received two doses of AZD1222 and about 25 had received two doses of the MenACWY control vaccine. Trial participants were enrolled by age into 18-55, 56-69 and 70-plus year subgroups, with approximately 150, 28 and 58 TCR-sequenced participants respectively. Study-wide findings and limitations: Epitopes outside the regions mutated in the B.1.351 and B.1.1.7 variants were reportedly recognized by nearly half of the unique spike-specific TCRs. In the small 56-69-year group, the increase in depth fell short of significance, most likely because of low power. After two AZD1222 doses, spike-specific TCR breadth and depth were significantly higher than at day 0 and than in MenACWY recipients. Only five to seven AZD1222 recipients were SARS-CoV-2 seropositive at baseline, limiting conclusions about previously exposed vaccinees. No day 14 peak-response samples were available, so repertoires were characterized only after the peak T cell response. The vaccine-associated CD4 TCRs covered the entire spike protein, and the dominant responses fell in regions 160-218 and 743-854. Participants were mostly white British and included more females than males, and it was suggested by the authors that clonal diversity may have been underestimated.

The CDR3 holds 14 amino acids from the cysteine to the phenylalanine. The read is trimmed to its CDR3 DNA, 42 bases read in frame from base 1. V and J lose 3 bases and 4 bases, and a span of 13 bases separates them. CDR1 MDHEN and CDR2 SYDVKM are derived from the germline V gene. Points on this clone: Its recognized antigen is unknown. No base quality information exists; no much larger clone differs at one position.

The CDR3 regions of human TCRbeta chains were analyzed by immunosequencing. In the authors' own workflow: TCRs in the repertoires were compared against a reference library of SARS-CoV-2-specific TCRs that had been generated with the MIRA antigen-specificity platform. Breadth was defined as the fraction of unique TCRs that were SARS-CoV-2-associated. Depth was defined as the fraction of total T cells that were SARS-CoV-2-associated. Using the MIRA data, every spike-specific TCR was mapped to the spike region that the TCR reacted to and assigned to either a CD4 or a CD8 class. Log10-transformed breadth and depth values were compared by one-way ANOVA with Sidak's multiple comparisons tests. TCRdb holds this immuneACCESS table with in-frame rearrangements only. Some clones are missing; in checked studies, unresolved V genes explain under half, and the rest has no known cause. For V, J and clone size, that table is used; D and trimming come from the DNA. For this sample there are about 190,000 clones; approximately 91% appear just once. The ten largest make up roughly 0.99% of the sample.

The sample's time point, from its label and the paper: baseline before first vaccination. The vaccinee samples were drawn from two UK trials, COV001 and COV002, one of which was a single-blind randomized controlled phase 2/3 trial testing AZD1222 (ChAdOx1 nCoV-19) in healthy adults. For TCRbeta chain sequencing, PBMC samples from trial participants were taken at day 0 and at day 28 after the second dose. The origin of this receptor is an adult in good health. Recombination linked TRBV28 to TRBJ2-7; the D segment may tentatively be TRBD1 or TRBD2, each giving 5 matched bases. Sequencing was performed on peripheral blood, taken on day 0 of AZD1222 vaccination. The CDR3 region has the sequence CASSLMGEGYEQYF. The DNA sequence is TGTGCCAGCAGTTTGATGGGGGAAGGGTACGAGCAGTACTTC. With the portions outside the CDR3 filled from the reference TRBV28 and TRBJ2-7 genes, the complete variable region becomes DVKVTQSSRYLVKRTGEKVFLECVQDMDHENMFWYRQDPGLGLRLIYFSYDVKMKEKGDIPEGYSVSREKKERFSLILESASTNQTSMYLCASSLMGEGYEQYFGPGTRLTVT.